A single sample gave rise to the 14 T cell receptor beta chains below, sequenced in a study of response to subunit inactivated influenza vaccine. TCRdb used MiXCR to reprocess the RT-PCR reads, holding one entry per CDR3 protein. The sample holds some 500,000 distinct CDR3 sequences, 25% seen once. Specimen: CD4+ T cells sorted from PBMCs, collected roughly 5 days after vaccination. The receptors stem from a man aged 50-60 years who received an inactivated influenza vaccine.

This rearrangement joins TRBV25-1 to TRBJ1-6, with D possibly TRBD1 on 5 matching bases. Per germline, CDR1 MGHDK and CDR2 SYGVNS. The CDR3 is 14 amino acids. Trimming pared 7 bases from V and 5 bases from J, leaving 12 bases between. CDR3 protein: CASTVGPNNSPLHF. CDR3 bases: TGTGCCAGCACCGTGGGACCGAATAATTCACCCCTCCACTTT.

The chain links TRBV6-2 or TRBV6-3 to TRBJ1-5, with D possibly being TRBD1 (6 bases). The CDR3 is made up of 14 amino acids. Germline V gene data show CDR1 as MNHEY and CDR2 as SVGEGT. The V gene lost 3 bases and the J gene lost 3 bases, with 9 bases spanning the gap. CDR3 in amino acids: CASSYTGFNQPQHF. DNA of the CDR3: TGTGCCAGCAGTTATACAGGGTTCAATCAGCCCCAGCATTTT.

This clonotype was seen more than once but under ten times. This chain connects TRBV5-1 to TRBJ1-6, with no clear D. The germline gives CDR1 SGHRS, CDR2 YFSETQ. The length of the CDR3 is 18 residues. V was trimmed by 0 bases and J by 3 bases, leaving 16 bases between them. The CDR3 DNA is TGCGCCAGCAGCTTGGCCGGTTACGGGAAGAGCTATAATTCACCCCTCCACTTT. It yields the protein CASSLAGYGKSYNSPLHF. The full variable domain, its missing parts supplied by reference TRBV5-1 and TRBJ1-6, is KAGVTQTPRYLIKTRGQQVTLSCSPISGHRSVSWYQQTPGQGLQFLFEYFSETQRNKGNFPGRFSGRQFSNSRSEMNVSTLELGDSALYLCASSLAGYGKSYNSPLHFGNGTRLTVT.

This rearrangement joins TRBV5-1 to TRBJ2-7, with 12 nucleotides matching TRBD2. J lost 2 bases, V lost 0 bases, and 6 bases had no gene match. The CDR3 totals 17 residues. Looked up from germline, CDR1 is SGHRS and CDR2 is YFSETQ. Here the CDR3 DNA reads TGCGCCAGCAGCTTGGGGCTAGCGGGAGGGCAACCCTACGAGCAGTACTTC. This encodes CASSLGLAGGQPYEQYF. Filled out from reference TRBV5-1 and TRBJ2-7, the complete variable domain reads KAGVTQTPRYLIKTRGQQVTLSCSPISGHRSVSWYQQTPGQGLQFLFEYFSETQRNKGNFPGRFSGRQFSNSRSEMNVSTLELGDSALYLCASSLGLAGGQPYEQYFGPGTRLTVT.

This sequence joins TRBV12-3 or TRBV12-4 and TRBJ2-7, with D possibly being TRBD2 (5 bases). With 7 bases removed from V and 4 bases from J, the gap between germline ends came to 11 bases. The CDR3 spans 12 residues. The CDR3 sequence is CASTRTGYEQYF. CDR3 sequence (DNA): TGTGCCAGCACTCGGACGGGATACGAGCAGTACTTC.

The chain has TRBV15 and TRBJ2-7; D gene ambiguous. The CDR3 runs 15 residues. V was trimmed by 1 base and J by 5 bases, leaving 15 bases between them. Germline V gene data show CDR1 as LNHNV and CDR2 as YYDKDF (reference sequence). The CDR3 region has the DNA TGTGCCACCAGCAGAGGAGGTGTGGGTTCCAACGAGCAGTACTTC. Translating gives CATSRGGVGSNEQYF.

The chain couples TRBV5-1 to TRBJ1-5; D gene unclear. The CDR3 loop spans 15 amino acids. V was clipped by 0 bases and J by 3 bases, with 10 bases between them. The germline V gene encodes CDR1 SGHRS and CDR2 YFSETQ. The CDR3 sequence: CASSLAGQPNQPQHF. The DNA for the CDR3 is TGCGCCAGCAGCTTGGCGGGTCAGCCCAATCAGCCCCAGCATTTT.

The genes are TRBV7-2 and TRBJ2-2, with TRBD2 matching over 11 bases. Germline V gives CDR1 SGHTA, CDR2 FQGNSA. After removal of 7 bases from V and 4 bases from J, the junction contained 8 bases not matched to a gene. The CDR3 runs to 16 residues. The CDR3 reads CASKKPGLAATGELFF. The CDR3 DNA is TGTGCCAGCAAAAAACCGGGACTAGCGGCCACCGGGGAGCTGTTTTTT.

CDR3 coding DNA: TGTGCCAGCAGCCTAGGTACAGGGGGAGCCTATGGCTACACCTTC. Protein product: CASSLGTGGAYGYTF. The rearrangement joins TRBV12-3 or TRBV12-4 to TRBJ1-2; 8 bases match TRBD1. Trimming removed 6 bases from V and 4 bases from J; junction bases left unmatched: 10. The CDR3 contains 15 residues.

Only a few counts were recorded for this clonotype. CDR3 bases: TGCGCCAGCAGCCAAGAAGGTTCAGCGGGGACCACAGATACGCAGTATTTT. It codes for CASSQEGSAGTTDTQYF. This chain connects TRBV4-3 to TRBJ2-3; TRBD2 matches at 7 bases. J gave up 2 bases and V 0 bases, and 8 bases lay outside the gene matches. Germline CDR1 is LGHNA and CDR2 is YSLEER. The CDR3 runs to 17 residues.

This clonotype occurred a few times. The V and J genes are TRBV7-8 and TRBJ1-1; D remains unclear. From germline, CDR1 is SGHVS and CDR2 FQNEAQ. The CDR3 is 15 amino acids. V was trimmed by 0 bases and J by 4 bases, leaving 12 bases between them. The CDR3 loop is CASSLAARSGTEAFF. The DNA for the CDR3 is TGTGCCAGCAGCTTAGCGGCCCGGTCGGGCACTGAAGCTTTCTTT.

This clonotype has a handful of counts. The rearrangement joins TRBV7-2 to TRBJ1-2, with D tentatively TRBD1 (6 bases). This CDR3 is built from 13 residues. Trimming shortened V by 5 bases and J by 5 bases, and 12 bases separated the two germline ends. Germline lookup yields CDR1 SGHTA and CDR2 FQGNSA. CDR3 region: CASSPDRKYGYTF. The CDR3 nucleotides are TGTGCCAGCAGCCCGGACAGAAAGTATGGCTACACCTTC.

The CDR3 DNA reads TGTGCAAGTCGCTTTGGAGGCAGGGAACAATATGGCTACACCTTC. The encoded protein is CASRFGGREQYGYTF. The genes are TRBV12-2 and TRBJ1-2; the table names TRBD1, a call not compared with the DNA. TRBV12-2 is a listed pseudogene. The CDR3 length is 15 residues.

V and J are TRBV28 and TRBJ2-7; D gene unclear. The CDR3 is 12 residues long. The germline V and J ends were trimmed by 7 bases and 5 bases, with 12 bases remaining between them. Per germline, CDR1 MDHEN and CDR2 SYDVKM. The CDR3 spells CASNLLNHEQYF. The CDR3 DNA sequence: TGTGCCAGCAATCTCCTCAACCACGAGCAGTACTTC.